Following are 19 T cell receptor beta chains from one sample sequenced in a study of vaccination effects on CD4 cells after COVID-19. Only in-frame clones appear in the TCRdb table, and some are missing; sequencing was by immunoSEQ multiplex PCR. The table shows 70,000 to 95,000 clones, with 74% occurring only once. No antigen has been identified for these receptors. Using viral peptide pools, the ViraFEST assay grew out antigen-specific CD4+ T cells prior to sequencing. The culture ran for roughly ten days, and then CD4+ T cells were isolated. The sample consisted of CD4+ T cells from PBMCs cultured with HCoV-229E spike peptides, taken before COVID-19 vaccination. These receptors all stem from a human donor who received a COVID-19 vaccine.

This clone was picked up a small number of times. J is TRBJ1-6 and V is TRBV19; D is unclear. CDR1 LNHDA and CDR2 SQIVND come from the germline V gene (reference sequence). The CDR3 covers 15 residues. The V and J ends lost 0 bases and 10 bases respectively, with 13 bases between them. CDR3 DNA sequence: TGTGCCAGTAGTATAGATACTTTGCGTATCTCACCCCTCCACTTT. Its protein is CASSIDTLRISPLHF.

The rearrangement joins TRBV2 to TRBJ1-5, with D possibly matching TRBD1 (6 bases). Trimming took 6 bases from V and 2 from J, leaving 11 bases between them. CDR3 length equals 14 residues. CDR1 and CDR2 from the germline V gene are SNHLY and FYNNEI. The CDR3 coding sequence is TGTGCCAGCAGCTGGACAGAACGCAATCAGCCCCAGCATTTT. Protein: CASSWTERNQPQHF.

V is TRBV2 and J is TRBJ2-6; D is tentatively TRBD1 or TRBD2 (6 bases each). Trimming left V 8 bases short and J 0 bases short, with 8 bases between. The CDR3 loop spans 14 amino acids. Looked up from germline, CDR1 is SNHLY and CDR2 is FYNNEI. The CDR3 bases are TGTGCCAGCGGGGGGCACTCTGGGGCCAACGTCCTGACTTTC. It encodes CASGGHSGANVLTF.

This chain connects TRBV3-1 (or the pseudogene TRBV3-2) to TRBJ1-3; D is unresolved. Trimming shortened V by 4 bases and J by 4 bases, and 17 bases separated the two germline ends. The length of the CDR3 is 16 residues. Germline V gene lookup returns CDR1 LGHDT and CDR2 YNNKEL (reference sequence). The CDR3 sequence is CASSPGPQSPGNTIYF. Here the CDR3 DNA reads TGTGCCAGCAGCCCGGGCCCCCAGAGCCCCGGAAACACCATATATTTT.

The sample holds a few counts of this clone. CDR3 region: CASSITGMNTEAFF. Here the CDR3 DNA reads TGTGCCAGCAGCATTACAGGGATGAACACTGAAGCTTTCTTT. V and J are TRBV9 and TRBJ1-1, with a tentative D call TRBD1 (6 bases). This CDR3 is built from 14 residues. Looked up from germline, CDR1 is SGDLS and CDR2 is YYNGEE. V lost 4 bases to trimming and J lost 0 bases, with 10 bases between them. Full variable domain (missing parts from reference TRBV9 and TRBJ1-1): DSGVTQTPKHLITATGQRVTLRCSPRSGDLSVYWYQQSLDQGLQFLIQYYNGEERAKGNILERFSAQQFPDLHSELNLSSLELGDSALYFCASSITGMNTEAFFGQGTRLTVV.

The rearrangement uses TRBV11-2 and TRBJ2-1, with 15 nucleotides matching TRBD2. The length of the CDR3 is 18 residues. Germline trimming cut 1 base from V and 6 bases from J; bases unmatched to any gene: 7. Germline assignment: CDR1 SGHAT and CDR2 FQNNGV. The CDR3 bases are TGTGCCAGCAGCTTAGGGACTAGCGGGGGGGCCTTCTTCAATGAGCAGTTCTTC. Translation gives CASSLGTSGGAFFNEQFF.

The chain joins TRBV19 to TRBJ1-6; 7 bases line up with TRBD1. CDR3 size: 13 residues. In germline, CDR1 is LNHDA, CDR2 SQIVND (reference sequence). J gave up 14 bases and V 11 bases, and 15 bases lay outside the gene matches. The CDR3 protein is CAARAGQDLTLHF. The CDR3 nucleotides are TGTGCCGCGAGGGCAGGACAGGACCTCACCCTCCACTTT.

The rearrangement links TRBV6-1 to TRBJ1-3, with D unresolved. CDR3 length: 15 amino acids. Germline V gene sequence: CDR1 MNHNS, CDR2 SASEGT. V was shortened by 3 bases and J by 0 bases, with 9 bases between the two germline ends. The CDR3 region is CASSENGGSGNTIYF. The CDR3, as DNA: TGTGCCAGCAGTGAGAACGGAGGCTCTGGAAACACCATATATTTT.

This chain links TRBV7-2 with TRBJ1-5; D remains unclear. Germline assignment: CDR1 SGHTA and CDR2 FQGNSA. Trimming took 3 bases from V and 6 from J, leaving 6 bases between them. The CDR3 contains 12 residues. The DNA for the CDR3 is TGTGCCAGCAGCTTTTTCGCTCAGCCCCAGCATTTT. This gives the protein CASSFFAQPQHF.

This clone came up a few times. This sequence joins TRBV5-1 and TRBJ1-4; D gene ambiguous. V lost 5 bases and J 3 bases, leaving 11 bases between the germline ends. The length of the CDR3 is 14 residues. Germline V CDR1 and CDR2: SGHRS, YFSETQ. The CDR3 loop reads CASREYGANEKLFF. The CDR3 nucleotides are TGCGCCAGCAGAGAATACGGGGCTAATGAAAAACTGTTTTTT.

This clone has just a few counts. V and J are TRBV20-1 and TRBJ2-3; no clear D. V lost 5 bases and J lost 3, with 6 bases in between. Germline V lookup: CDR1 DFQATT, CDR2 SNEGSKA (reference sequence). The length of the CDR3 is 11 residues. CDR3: CSARRTDTQYF. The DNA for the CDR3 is TGCAGTGCTCGACGTACAGATACGCAGTATTTT.

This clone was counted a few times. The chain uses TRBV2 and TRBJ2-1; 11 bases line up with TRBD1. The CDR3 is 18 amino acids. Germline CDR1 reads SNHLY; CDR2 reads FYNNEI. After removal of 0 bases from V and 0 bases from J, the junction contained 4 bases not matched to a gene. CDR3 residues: CASSEAPGTGGSYNEQFF. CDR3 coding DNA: TGTGCCAGCAGTGAAGCGCCTGGGACAGGGGGCTCCTACAATGAGCAGTTCTTC.

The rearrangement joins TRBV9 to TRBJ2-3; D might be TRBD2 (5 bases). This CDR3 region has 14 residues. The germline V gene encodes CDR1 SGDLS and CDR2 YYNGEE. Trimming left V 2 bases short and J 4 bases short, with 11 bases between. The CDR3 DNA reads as TGTGCCAGCAGCGTGCGGGCGGAGGCAGATACGCAGTATTTT. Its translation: CASSVRAEADTQYF.

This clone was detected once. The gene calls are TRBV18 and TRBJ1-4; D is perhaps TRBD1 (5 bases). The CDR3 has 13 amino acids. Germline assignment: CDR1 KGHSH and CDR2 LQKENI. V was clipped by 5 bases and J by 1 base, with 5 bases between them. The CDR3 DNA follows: TGTGCCAGCTCAGGGGGAACTAATGAAAAACTGTTTTTT. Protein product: CASSGGTNEKLFF.

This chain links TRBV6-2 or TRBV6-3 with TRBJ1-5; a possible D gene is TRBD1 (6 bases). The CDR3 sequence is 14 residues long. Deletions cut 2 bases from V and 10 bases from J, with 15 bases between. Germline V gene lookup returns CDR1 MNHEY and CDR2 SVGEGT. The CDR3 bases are TGTGCCAGCAGTTACCCGACAGGTCTGCGTCCCCAGCATTTT. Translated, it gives CASSYPTGLRPQHF.

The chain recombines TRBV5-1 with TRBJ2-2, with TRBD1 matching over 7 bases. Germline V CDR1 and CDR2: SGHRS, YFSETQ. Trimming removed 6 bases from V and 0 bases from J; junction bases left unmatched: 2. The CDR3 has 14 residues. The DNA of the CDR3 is TGCGCCAGCAAGGGACAGACGAACACCGGGGAGCTGTTTTTT. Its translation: CASKGQTNTGELFF.

CDR3 protein: CAISRLAGQETQYF. The DNA of the CDR3 is TGTGCCATCAGCCGATTAGCGGGGCAAGAGACCCAGTACTTC. J is TRBJ2-5 and V is TRBV10-3, with 8 bases matching TRBD2. Germline trimming cut 6 bases from V and 2 bases from J; bases unmatched to any gene: 5. CDR1 and CDR2 from the germline V gene are ENHRY and SYGVKD. This CDR3 comprises 14 residues.

This CDR3 is CASSLNKDTEAFF. The CDR3 DNA follows: TGTGCCAGCAGTTTAAATAAGGACACTGAAGCTTTCTTT. This rearrangement joins TRBV6-2 or TRBV6-3 to TRBJ1-1; no definite D call. The CDR3 loop spans 13 amino acids. The germline V gene has CDR1 MNHEY and CDR2 SVGEGT. V lost 4 bases to trimming and J lost 3 bases, with 9 bases between them.

CDR3 loop: CASSDGTEYEQYV. The CDR3 DNA reads as TGCGCCAGCAGCGACGGGACCGAGTACGAGCAGTACGTC. The chain is built from TRBV5-1 and TRBJ2-7; D might be TRBD1 or TRBD2, each matching 5 bases. The germline gives CDR1 SGHRS, CDR2 YFSETQ. The V end was cut by 4 bases, the J end by 4 bases, with 12 bases between. This CDR3 is built from 13 residues.